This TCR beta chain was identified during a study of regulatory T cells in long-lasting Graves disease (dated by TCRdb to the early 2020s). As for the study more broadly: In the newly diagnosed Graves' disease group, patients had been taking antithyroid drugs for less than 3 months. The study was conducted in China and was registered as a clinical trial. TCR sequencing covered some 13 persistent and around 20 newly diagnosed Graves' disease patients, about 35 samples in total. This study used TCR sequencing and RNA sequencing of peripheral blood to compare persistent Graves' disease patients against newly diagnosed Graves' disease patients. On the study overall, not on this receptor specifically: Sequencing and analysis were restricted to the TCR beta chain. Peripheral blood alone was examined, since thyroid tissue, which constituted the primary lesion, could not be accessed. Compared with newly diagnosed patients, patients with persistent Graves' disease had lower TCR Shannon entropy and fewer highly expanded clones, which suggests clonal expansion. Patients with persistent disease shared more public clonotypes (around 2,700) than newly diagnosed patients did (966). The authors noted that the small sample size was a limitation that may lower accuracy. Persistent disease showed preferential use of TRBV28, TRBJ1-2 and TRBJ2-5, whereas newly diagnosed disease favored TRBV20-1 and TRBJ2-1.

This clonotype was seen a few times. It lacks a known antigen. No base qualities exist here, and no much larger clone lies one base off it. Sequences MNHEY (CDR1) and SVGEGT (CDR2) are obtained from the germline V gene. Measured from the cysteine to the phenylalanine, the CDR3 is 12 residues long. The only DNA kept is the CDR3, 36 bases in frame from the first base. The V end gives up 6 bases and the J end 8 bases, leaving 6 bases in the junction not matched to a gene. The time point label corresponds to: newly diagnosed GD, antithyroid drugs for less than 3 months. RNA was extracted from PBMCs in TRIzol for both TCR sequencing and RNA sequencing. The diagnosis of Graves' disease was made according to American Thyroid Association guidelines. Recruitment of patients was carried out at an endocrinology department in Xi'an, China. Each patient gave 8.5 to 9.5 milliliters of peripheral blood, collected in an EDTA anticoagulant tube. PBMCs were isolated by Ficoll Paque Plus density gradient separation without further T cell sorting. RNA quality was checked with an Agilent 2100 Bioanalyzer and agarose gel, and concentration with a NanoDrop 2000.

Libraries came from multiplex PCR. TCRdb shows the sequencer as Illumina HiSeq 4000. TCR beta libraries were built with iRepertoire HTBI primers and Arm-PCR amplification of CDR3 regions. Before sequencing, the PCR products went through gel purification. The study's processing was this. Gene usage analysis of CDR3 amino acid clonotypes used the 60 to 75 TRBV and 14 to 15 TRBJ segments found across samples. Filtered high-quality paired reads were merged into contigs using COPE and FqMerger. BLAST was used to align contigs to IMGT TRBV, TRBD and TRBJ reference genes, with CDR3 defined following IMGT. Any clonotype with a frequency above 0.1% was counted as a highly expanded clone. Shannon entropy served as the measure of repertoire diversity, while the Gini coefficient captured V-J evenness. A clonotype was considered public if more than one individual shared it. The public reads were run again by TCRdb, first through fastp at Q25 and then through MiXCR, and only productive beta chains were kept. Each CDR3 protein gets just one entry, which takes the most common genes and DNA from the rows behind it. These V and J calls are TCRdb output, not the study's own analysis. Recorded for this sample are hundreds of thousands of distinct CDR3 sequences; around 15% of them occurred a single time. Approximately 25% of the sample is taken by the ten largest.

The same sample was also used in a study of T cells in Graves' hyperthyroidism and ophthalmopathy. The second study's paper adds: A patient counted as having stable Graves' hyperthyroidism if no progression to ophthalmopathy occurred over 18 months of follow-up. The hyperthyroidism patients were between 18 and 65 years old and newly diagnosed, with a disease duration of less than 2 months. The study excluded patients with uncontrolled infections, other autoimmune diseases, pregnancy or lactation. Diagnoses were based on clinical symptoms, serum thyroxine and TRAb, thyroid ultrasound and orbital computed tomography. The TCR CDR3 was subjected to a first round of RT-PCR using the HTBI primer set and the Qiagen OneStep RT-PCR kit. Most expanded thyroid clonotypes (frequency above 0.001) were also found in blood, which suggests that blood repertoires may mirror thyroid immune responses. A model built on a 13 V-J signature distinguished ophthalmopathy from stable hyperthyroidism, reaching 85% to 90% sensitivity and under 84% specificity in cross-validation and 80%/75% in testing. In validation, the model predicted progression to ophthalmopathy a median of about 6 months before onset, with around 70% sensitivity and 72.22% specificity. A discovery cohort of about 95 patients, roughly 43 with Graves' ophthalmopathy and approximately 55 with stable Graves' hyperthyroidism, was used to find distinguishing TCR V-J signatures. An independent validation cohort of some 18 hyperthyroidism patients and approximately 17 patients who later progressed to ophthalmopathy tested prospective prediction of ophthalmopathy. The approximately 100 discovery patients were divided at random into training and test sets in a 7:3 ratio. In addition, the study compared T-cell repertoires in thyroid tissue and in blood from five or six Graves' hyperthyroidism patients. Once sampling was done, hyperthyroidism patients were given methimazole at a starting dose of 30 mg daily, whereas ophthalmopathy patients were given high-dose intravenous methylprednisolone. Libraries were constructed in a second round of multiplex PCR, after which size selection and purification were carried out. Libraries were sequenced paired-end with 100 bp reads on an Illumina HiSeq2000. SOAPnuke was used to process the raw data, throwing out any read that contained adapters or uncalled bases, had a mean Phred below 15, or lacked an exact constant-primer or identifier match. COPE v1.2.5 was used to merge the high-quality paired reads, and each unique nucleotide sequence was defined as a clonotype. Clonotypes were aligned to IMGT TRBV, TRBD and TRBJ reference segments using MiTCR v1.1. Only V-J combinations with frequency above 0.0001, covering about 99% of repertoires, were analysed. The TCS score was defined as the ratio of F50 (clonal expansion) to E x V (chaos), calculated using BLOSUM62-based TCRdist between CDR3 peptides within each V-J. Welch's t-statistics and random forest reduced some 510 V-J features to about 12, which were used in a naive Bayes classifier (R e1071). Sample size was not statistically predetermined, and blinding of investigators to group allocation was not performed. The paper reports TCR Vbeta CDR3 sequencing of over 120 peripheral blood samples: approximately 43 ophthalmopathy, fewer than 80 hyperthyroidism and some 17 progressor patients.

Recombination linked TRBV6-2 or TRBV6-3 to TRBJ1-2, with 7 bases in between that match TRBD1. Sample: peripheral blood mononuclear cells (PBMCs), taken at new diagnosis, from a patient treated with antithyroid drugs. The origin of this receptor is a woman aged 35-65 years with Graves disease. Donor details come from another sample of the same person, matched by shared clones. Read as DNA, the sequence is TGTGCCAGCAGATCTCAGGGGGAGGGCTACACCTTC. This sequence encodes CASRSQGEGYTF.